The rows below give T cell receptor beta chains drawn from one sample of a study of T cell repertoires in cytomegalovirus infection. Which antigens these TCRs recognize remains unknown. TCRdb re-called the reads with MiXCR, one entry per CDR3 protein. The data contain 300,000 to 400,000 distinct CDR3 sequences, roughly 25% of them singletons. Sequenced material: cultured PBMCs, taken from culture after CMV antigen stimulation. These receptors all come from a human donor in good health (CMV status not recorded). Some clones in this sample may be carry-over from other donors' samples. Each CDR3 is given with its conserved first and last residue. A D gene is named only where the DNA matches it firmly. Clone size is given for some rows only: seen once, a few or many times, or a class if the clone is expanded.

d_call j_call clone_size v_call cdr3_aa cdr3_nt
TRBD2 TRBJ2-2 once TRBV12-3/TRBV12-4 CASTPVSGRAEPGELFF TGTGCCAGCACCCCTGTCAGCGGGAGGGCCGAGCCCGGGGAGCTGTTTTTT
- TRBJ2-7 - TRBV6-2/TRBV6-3 CASSYLDKGGYEQYF TGTGCCAGCAGTTACTTGGACAAGGGCGGCTACGAGCAGTACTTC
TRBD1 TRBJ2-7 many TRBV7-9 CASSLADRATTYEQYF TGTGCCAGCAGCTTAGCGGACAGGGCTACCACCTACGAGCAGTACTTC
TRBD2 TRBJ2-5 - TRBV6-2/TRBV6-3 CASRPAGFGETQYF TGTGCCAGCAGACCAGCGGGATTTGGAGAGACCCAGTACTTC
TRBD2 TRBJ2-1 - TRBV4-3 CASSPGLAASEQFF TGCGCCAGCAGCCCCGGACTAGCGGCATCCGAGCAGTTCTTC
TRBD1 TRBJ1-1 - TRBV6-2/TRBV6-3 CASSSPDRGRGTEAFF TGTGCCAGCAGTTCCCCCGACAGGGGGCGCGGGACTGAAGCTTTCTTT
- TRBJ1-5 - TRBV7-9 CASSSSPRGQGFAQPQHF TGTGCCAGCAGCTCCTCCCCCCGCGGGCAGGGGTTTGCCCAGCCCCAGCATTTT
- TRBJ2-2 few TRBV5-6 CASSLGTSRTGELFF TGTGCCAGCAGCTTGGGCACTAGCAGAACCGGGGAGCTGTTTTTT
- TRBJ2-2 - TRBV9 CASGNSGRTGELFF TGTGCCAGCGGAAATAGCGGACGCACCGGGGAGCTGTTTTTT
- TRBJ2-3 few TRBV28 CASSPVGGGAGTDTQYF TGTGCCAGCAGCCCGGTGGGGGGCGGGGCGGGTACAGATACGCAGTATTTT
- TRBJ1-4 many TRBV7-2 CASSLGLGDEKLFF TGTGCCAGCAGCTTAGGTCTCGGCGATGAAAAACTGTTTTTT
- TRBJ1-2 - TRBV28 CASKNTGLGWGYTF TGTGCCAGCAAAAATACAGGGCTAGGTTGGGGCTACACCTTC
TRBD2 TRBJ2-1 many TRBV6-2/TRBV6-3 CASSWTSGPYNEQFF TGTGCCAGCAGTTGGACTAGCGGGCCCTACAATGAGCAGTTCTTC
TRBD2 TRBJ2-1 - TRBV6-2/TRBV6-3 CASSYPGGRANEQFF TGTGCCAGCAGTTATCCAGGCGGGAGGGCTAATGAGCAGTTCTTC
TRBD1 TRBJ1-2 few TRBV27 CASSRTGTGARIHGYTF TGTGCCAGCAGCCGAACCGGGACAGGGGCGAGGATTCATGGCTACACCTTC
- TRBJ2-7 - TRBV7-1 CASSLPGSHEQYF TGTGCCAGCAGCCTTCCAGGGAGCCACGAGCAGTACTTC
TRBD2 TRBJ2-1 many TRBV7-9 CASSPKSAGVLNEQFF TGTGCCAGCAGCCCCAAGTCGGCGGGAGTTCTCAATGAGCAGTTCTTC
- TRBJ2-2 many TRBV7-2 CASSVSRNTGELFF TGTGCCAGCAGCGTCTCCAGGAACACCGGGGAGCTGTTTTTT
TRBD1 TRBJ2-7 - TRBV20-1 CSAGDRLFNEQYF TGCAGTGCTGGGGACAGGTTATTCAACGAGCAGTACTTC
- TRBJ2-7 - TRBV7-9 CASSSVGGTYEQYF TGTGCCAGCAGCTCCGTTGGGGGGACCTACGAGCAGTACTTC
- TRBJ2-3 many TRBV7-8 CASSLGTPDTQYF TGTGCCAGCAGCTTAGGGACACCAGATACGCAGTATTTT
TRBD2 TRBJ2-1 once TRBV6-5 CASSYSTSGEDNEQFF TGTGCCAGCAGTTACTCAACTAGCGGAGAAGACAATGAGCAGTTCTTC
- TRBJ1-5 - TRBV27 CASRLGQINQPQHF TGTGCCAGCAGACTTGGACAGATCAATCAGCCCCAGCATTTT
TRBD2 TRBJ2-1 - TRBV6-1 CASSEPDLTSGQQFF TGTGCCAGCAGTGAACCAGACTTAACTAGCGGCCAGCAGTTCTTC
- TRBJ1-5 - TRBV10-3 CAISQSESSQPQHF TGTGCCATCAGTCAATCTGAGAGCAGTCAGCCCCAGCATTTT
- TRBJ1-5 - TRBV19 CASSTTGTQPQHF TGTGCCAGTAGTACCACGGGAACTCAGCCCCAGCATTTT
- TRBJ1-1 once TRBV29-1 CSTQVNTEAFF TGCAGCACTCAGGTAAACACTGAAGCTTTCTTT
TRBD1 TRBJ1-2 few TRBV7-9 CASSLDRGPGYTF TGTGCCAGCAGCCTGGACAGGGGCCCAGGCTACACCTTC
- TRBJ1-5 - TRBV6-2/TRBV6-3 CASSYFSDQPQHF TGTGCCAGCAGTTACTTCAGTGACCAGCCCCAGCATTTT
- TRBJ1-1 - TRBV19 CASSTSAWDLHTEAFF TGTGCCAGTAGTACGTCTGCCTGGGACCTGCACACTGAAGCTTTCTTT